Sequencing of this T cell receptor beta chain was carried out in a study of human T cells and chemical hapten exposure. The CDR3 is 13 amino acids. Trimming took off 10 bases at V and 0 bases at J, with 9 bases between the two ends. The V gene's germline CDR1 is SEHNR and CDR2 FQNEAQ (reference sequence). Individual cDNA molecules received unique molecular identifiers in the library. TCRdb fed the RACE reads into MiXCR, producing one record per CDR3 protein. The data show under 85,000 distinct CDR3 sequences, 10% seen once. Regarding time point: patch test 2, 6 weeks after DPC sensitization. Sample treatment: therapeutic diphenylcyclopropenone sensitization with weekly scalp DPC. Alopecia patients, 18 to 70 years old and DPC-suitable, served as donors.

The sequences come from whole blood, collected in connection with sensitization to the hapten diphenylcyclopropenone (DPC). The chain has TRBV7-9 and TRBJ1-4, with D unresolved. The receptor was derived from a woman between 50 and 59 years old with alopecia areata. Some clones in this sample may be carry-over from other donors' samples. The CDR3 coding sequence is TGTGCCACTGGCGGGGCAACTAATGAAAAACTGTTTTTT. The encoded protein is CATGGATNEKLFF.